This T cell receptor (beta chain) was captured by sequencing in a study of blood T cell repertoires in COVID-19 (TCRdb year 2020). Background on the whole study: Samples from collaborators originated in the United States, Italy and Spain and spanned both the acute and convalescent phases of COVID-19. Deeply sampled blood TCRbeta repertoires from subjects exposed to, actively infected with, or recovered from COVID-19 were included in the dataset. HLA class I and class II types, where available, came from metadata supplied by the sample provider rather than from assay-based typing. The samples were drawn from the first 160 participants of the ongoing ImmuneRACE study and from 950 to 1,500 subjects provided by 6 global collaborators. A de-identified subject ID, COVID-19 status, age in years and sex were almost always included in the sample metadata. The material from the prospective study consisted of cDNA or gDNA derived from T cells, B-cell-depleted T cells, or PBMCs. The repertoires were made available in a free public database intended to serve as a resource for research on the immune response to SARS-CoV-2. Paper-wide results and their limitations: How much clinical and demographic metadata was included differed by source and by participant, and the metadata was provided uncurated.

Points on this clone: Its specific antigen is unknown. There are no base qualities to consult, and no much larger clone falls within one base.

Collaborating institutions collected whole blood in K2EDTA tubes following their own protocols. For TCRbeta analysis, collaborators shipped samples as frozen whole blood, isolated PBMCs, or DNA extracted from either of those sample types. CDR1 and CDR2 (GTSNPN, SVGIG) derive from the germline V gene (reference sequence). V is pared back by 2 bases and J by 3 bases, with 13 bases lying between the germline termini. The CDR3 goes from the cysteine to the phenylalanine over 14 residues. The kept DNA is CDR3 alone, 42 bases in frame from the first base. TCRbeta CDR3 regions were amplified from genomic DNA by means of the immunoSEQ Assay, a bias-controlled multiplex PCR. The paper's processing steps were these. Nucleated cell counts per sample were estimated from amplification of reference gene primers within the assay. To quantify the absolute abundance of each unique TCRbeta CDR3 rearrangement, sequence reads were collapsed and filtered. For each sample, productive Simpson clonality was calculated as the square root of Simpson's diversity index across productive rearrangements. Here the immuneACCESS table is served through TCRdb, limited to in-frame sequences with V and J called. Missing clones are a known gap in these copies; in checked studies unresolved V genes cover under half, and the rest lacks a known reason. V and J calls and clone size are those listed in that table; D and trimming were worked out from the DNA. Recorded for this sample are about 120,000 clones; more than 75% of them occurred a single time. The ten largest clones represent more than 2% of the sample.

Sequences were obtained from peripheral blood. The receptor chain draws on TRBV30 and TRBJ2-5; no D segment can be confidently identified. The receptor comes from a woman in her forties or fifties with acute or convalescent COVID-19. The CDR3 is CAWSSRLYKETQYF. The bases are TGTGCCTGGAGTTCCAGACTGTACAAAGAGACCCAGTACTTC. When the CDR3 is completed using the reference TRBV30 and TRBJ2-5 genes on either side, the full variable domain is SQTIHQWPATLVQPVGSPLSLECTVEGTSNPNLYWYRQAAGRGLQLLFYSVGIGQISSEVPQNLSASRPQDRQFILSSKKLLLSDSGFYLCAWSSRLYKETQYFGPGTRLLVL.